These T cell receptor beta chains were read from a single sample in a study of blood T cell repertoires in COVID-19. Produced via immunoSEQ multiplex PCR; TCRdb's table is partial and in-frame only. The sample carries hundreds of thousands of clones, 80% to 95% recorded once. Sequences were obtained from peripheral blood. These receptors all stem from a man between 60 and 75 years old with COVID-19, enrolled during active disease. Both conserved end residues are part of each CDR3. Fields, in order: D gene, J gene, V gene, clone size, CDR3 protein. The D gene is left open where the match is weak. Expanded clones get a size class; other rows say once, few or many, or leave the size out.

TRBD1,TRBJ2-7,TRBV9,NA,CASSTGGRYEQYF
NA,TRBJ1-3,TRBV28,NA,CASSLAVRGSGNTIYF
NA,TRBJ2-3,TRBV28,NA,CASTTGAAGGNGADTQYF
NA,TRBJ1-1,TRBV6-5,NA,CASSYSPGARGTEAFF
NA,TRBJ2-2,TRBV11-2,NA,CASSGYGGHTGELFF
NA,TRBJ1-5,TRBV18,once,CASSPGRGPGNQPQHF
NA,TRBJ2-3,TRBV6-2/TRBV6-3,NA,CASSPAGPTTTPQYF
NA,TRBJ1-6,TRBV28,NA,CASSLWGGGSPLHF
NA,TRBJ1-5,TRBV7-2,NA,CASSLVGGPSNQPQHF
NA,TRBJ1-1,TRBV5-1,NA,CASSLEPGWAEAFF
NA,TRBJ1-6,TRBV30,NA,CAWMLTHYNSPLHF
TRBD2,TRBJ2-5,TRBV15,NA,CATSRGSGGGQETQYF
NA,TRBJ2-2,TRBV6-1,NA,CASSERGMNTGELFF
TRBD1,TRBJ1-1,TRBV3-1/TRBV3-2,NA,CASSRTGETEAFF
TRBD1,TRBJ1-2,TRBV4-2,NA,CASSRTGDNYGYTF
TRBD2,TRBJ2-7,TRBV5-6,NA,CASNRLGTSGNYEQYF
TRBD1,TRBJ2-1,TRBV19,few,CASSLRDSRNPRNEQFF
TRBD2,TRBJ2-7,TRBV2,once,CASSEVRLAGRGEQYF
NA,TRBJ1-6,TRBV6-5,NA,CASSYGKGDGNSPLHF
NA,TRBJ2-2,TRBV24-1,NA,CASRGANTGELFF
NA,TRBJ1-5,TRBV21-1,NA,CASKGLQGVGNQPQHF
TRBD2,TRBJ2-7,TRBV6-1,NA,CASGHGTTNTF
NA,TRBJ1-5,TRBV2,NA,CASSADRRRNQPQHF
TRBD1,TRBJ1-1,TRBV12-3/TRBV12-4,NA,CASTTLGQPEAFF
TRBD1,TRBJ1-1,TRBV5-1,NA,CASSLGPRGTEAFF
NA,TRBJ1-1,TRBV30,NA,CAWSRRASGTEAFF
NA,TRBJ1-1,TRBV10-3,NA,CAISDYTPNTEAFF
NA,TRBJ1-2,TRBV27,once,CAVQNRYSYGYTF
TRBD1,TRBJ1-6,TRBV27,NA,CASSSKGAWSPLHF
TRBD1,TRBJ1-1,TRBV19,NA,CASTSGTGGEAFF
TRBD2,TRBJ2-7,TRBV5-1,NA,CASSLGLASDEQYF
TRBD1,TRBJ2-3,TRBV7-2,NA,CASSHTGDRYPDTQYF
TRBD1,TRBJ1-2,TRBV18,NA,CASSPRRQGLNYGYTF
TRBD1,TRBJ1-6,TRBV4-2,NA,CASSQPGQGPIGSPLHF
TRBD1,TRBJ1-2,TRBV5-1,NA,CASSLDGTGWDRDYGYTF
NA,TRBJ2-7,TRBV5-5,NA,CASSLGGVNEQYF
TRBD1,TRBJ1-6,TRBV7-9,NA,CASRGQGNSPLHF
TRBD2,TRBJ2-2,TRBV15,NA,CATSRWPGLAGEDGELFF
TRBD1,TRBJ1-6,TRBV4-2,once,CASSQEVSQGNSPLHF
TRBD1,TRBJ1-2,TRBV19,NA,CASTGDRGNYGYTF
NA,TRBJ1-3,TRBV11-2,NA,CASSRTSGVGGNTIYF
TRBD1,TRBJ2-7,TRBV2,NA,CASSEAPGQGYEQYF
NA,TRBJ2-1,TRBV20-1,NA,CSASAQGYNEQFF
NA,TRBJ1-2,TRBV4-3,NA,CASSDFGGYTF
TRBD2,TRBJ2-2,TRBV2,NA,CASSATGGRTGELFF
NA,TRBJ1-2,TRBV28,NA,CASGGWEIAYGYTF
NA,TRBJ1-5,TRBV19,NA,CASSTAAGNQPQHF
TRBD2,TRBJ2-1,TRBV28,NA,CASSFLHFKAGGGGRQFF
TRBD1,TRBJ2-7,TRBV6-6,NA,CASSLPPGQGTYEQYF
TRBD2,TRBJ2-7,TRBV16,NA,CASSQYSSGRSSEQYF